This T cell receptor beta chain was retrieved from a study of response to subunit inactivated influenza vaccine. Trimming removed 6 bases from V and 0 bases from J, with 12 bases in between. The CDR3 runs to 14 residues. CDR1 LNHDA and CDR2 SQIVND come from the germline V gene (reference sequence). This clonotype showed up just a few times. MiXCR, applied by TCRdb to the RT-PCR reads, yields one record per CDR3 protein. The sample lists roughly 190,000 distinct CDR3 sequences, approximately 15% seen once, with under 30% in the top ten. The sample was CD8+ T cells sorted from PBMCs, taken 5 days after vaccination. The sequence came from a man aged 50-59 years who received an inactivated influenza vaccine. The J gene is TRBJ2-7, the V gene TRBV19; D remains ambiguous. CDR3 in amino acids: CASRHTFGSYEQYF. The CDR3, as DNA: TGTGCCAGTAGGCACACGTTTGGCTCCTACGAGCAGTACTTC.